The 12 T cell receptor beta chains below were found in one sample sequenced in a study of T cell clusters in autoimmune cytopenias. TRB was amplified by touch-down multiplex PCR, primer pools A and B combined. TCRdb reanalyzed the multiplex PCR reads, giving one entry per CDR3 protein sequence and no DNA. The listing contains more than 13,000 distinct CDR3 sequences. Each sample's input was about 270 ng genomic DNA, approximately 37,500 genome equivalents. Specimen: peripheral blood. The receptor source for this set is a human donor with an autoimmune cytopenia or autoimmune hepatitis (not recorded which).

The chain carries TRBV6-1 and TRBJ1-2; TCRdb returns TRBD1, unconfirmable since there is no DNA. The CDR3 spans 15 residues. CDR1 and CDR2 (germline): MNHNS, SASEGT. The CDR3 is CASSEGKGAAYGYTF.

The CDR3 here is CASRRAGTGNGYTF. The chain employs TRBV12-3 or TRBV12-4 and TRBJ1-2; TCRdb's D call of TRBD1 is untestable without DNA. The CDR3 sequence is 14 residues long.

The rearrangement joins TRBV6-5 to TRBJ2-3; absent DNA, TCRdb's TRBD2 call cannot be checked. Per the germline V gene, CDR1 is MNHEY and CDR2 is SVGAGI. This CDR3 comprises 16 residues. The CDR3: CASRPVAGGNTDTQYF.

V usage is TRBV11-1 and J usage is TRBJ2-1; TCRdb proposes TRBD1, but this gene call is untestable without DNA. Germline V lookup: CDR1 SGHAT, CDR2 FQDESV (reference sequence). This CDR3 spans 14 amino acids. CDR3 sequence: CASSLGGGGNEQFF. The full variable domain, completed using reference TRBV11-1 and TRBJ2-1, is EAEVAQSPRYKITEKSQAVAFWCDPISGHATLYWYRQILGQGPELLVQFQDESVVDDSQLPKDRFSAERLKGVDSTLKIQPAELGDSAMYLCASSLGGGGNEQFFGPGTRLTVL.

This clonotype counts as medium-sized by frequency. V usage is TRBV29-1 and J usage is TRBJ2-1; as DNA is missing, the TRBD2 call by TCRdb cannot be tested. The CDR3 totals 13 residues. Germline CDR1 reads SQVTM; CDR2 reads ANQGSEA. CDR3 region: CSAGEPAYNEQFF.

This chain links TRBV7-9 with TRBJ1-5; TCRdb gives TRBD1 as the D gene, but with no DNA this cannot be confirmed. CDR3 length: 14 residues. Germline V lookup: CDR1 SEHNR, CDR2 FQNEAQ (reference sequence). The CDR3 is CASSSGQGMWPQHF.

Judged by frequency, this clonotype is medium-sized (0.01 to 0.1%). The chain recombines TRBV29-1 with TRBJ1-4; TCRdb proposes TRBD1, but this gene call is untestable without DNA. The germline V gene encodes CDR1 SQVTM and CDR2 ANQGSEA. This CDR3 is 14 amino acids long. The CDR3 protein is CSVPIQGSNEKLFF. Full variable domain (missing parts from reference TRBV29-1 and TRBJ1-4): SAVISQKPSRDICQRGTSLTIQCQVDSQVTMMFWYRQQPGQSLTLIATANQGSEATYESGFVIDKFPISRPNLTFSTLTVSNMSPEDSSIYLCSVPIQGSNEKLFFGSGTQLSVL.

According to its frequency, this clonotype is medium-sized. This rearrangement joins TRBV30 to TRBJ2-1. There are 11 residues in the CDR3. CDR1 and CDR2 from the germline V gene are GTSNPN and SVGIG (reference sequence). The CDR3 here is CAWSVETTQFF.

This chain uses TRBV20-1 with TRBJ1-6; the TCRdb call, TRBD1, lacks DNA for checking. CDR3 size: 13 residues. Germline V CDR1 and CDR2: DFQATT, SNEGSKA (reference sequence). CDR3 region: CSARPSPNSPLHF.

CDR3 sequence reads: CASSYTQGLSPLHF. The chain has TRBV6-5 and TRBJ1-6. Germline V gene data show CDR1 as MNHEY and CDR2 as SVGAGI. The CDR3 sequence is 14 residues long.

This chain joins TRBV24-1 and TRBJ2-1; checking the TCRdb D call of TRBD2 is not possible without DNA. The CDR3 covers 11 residues. Germline values: CDR1 KGHDR, CDR2 SFDVKD. The CDR3 here is CATSAGREQFF.

The chain links TRBV6-1 to TRBJ1-1. There are 11 residues in the CDR3. Per the germline V gene, CDR1 is MNHNS and CDR2 is SASEGT. CDR3 amino acids: CASNKNTEAFF.